What follows describes a single T cell receptor beta chain. This CDR3 has 19 residues. Unmatched junction bases numbered 17, after V lost 1 base and J lost 2 bases. Germline lookup yields CDR1 SQVTM and CDR2 ANQGSEA. The sample is drawn from a study of shared T cell receptors in the human thymus. Sequencing used immunoSEQ multiplex PCR; TCRdb keeps in-frame clones, though not all of them. The sample has hundreds of thousands of clones; around 89% are singletons. This same sample was also taken into another study, of human thymus T cells. From that report: From resections taken during corrective heart surgery, the thymus tissue was obtained. V and J gene usage appeared biased in thymic and blood repertoires.

The chain uses TRBV29-1 and TRBJ2-5; 9 bases map to TRBD2. Input material: thymocytes. This TCR was sampled from a boy less than two years old with a congenital heart defect. The CDR3 spells CSVEGLGLAGPGIQETQYF. CDR3 sequence (DNA): TGCAGCGTTGAAGGGTTAGGGCTAGCGGGACCCGGGATTCAAGAGACCCAGTACTTC.